This T cell receptor (beta chain) comes out of a study of T cells in localized non-small cell lung cancer. General observations from the study: Uninvolved adjacent lung showed peak T cell clonality, exceeding tumor. Across samples, adjacent lung featured a median roughly 62 of the top 100 tumor clones.

Method: immunoSEQ multiplex PCR; TCRdb's copy keeps in-frame clones and lacks some. The sample lists about 580 clones, about two fifths occurring once. This clone occurred once. Its specificity is unknown. The CDR3 contains 14 residues. Trimming took 4 bases from V and 5 from J; bases not matched to a gene: 5. CDR1 and CDR2 from the germline V gene are LNHDA and SQIVND (reference sequence). This specimen was lung tumor tissue, taken before any cancer treatment. This chain links TRBV19 with TRBJ2-7, with 10 bases matching TRBD1. The source of this sequence is a female donor older than 55 with stage I lung adenocarcinoma. The CDR3 protein is CASSTGTGVHEQYF. CDR3 nucleotides: TGTGCCAGTAGTACCGGGACAGGGGTCCACGAGCAGTACTTC.